This entry lists 7 T cell receptor beta chains sequenced from one sample in a study of PD-1 blockade in classical Hodgkin lymphoma. Every patient experienced relapse after autologous stem cell transplantation, and brentuximab vedotin exposure varied. This table comes from immunoSEQ multiplex PCR, and its TCRdb copy is limited to in-frame clones, with some not included. The data show fewer than 50,000 clones, 70% to 90% seen once. The sample consisted of peripheral blood mononuclear cells (PBMCs), taken before the second cycle of nivolumab. The receptors shown here come from a human donor with classical Hodgkin lymphoma.

The chain is built from TRBV21-1 and TRBJ2-3; TRBD2, as called in the table, went unchecked against the DNA. TRBV21-1 is reported as a pseudogene. This CDR3 is 18 amino acids long. The CDR3 DNA follows: TGTGCCAGCAGCAAAGCGGGGCTAGCGGACAGCATTACAGATACGCAGTATTTT. Protein: CASSKAGLADSITDTQYF.

V usage is TRBV4-2 and J usage is TRBJ2-2; D is perhaps TRBD1 (5 bases). Germline loops: CDR1 LGHNA, CDR2 YNFKEQ. The CDR3 has 14 residues. V lost 0 bases and J 4 bases, leaving 6 bases between the germline ends. The CDR3 loop is CASSQDQGTGELFF. In DNA, the CDR3 is TGTGCCAGCAGCCAAGATCAGGGCACCGGGGAGCTGTTTTTT.

V is TRBV7-2 and J is TRBJ1-5; D may be TRBD1 (5 bases). CDR1 is SGHTA, CDR2 FQGNSA, per germline. The V end lost 5 bases, the J end lost 1 base, and 15 bases lay between the germline ends. The length of the CDR3 is 16 residues. CDR3 DNA sequence: TGTGCCAGCAGCCCTAGCGGGGGAGCGAGCAATCAGCCCCAGCATTTT. It codes for CASSPSGGASNQPQHF.

This rearrangement joins TRBV27 to TRBJ2-2; D not certain. The germline V gene has CDR1 MNHEY and CDR2 SMNVEV (reference sequence). V shed 5 bases and J shed 9 bases, with 10 bases lying between them. The CDR3 has 12 amino acids. The CDR3 nucleotides read TGTGCCAGCAGTCCCTCTAGACGGGAGCTGTTTTTT. This translates into CASSPSRRELFF.

This sequence joins TRBV6-1 and TRBJ2-5, with D perhaps assigned TRBD1 or TRBD2 (5 bases each). This CDR3 contains 14 residues. CDR1 is MNHNS, CDR2 SASEGT, per germline. Trimming left V 6 bases short and J 5 bases short, with 16 bases between. The DNA for the CDR3 is TGTGCCAGCAGGGCAGGTGGGTGGGACGAGACCCAGTACTTC. Protein sequence: CASRAGGWDETQYF.

The chain carries TRBV10-3 and TRBJ2-1, with TRBD2 matching over 10 bases. The length of the CDR3 is 17 residues. Losses at the gene ends were 3 bases for V and 9 bases for J; bases not matched to a gene: 14. Germline CDR1 ENHRY, CDR2 SYGVKD. For the CDR3, the DNA is TGTGCCATCAGTGAAACAGGGACTAGCGTGGGGATCGCTGAGCAGTTCTTC. It encodes CAISETGTSVGIAEQFF.

This clone appeared a single time. CDR3 coding DNA: TGTGCCATCAGTGAGTTGGGGACAGTTTATGGCTACACCTTC. Its protein product is CAISELGTVYGYTF. This rearrangement joins TRBV10-3 to TRBJ1-2; 7 bases are a match to TRBD1. V shed 1 base and J 5 bases; nucleotides not matched to a gene: 4. Per the germline V gene, CDR1 is ENHRY and CDR2 is SYGVKD. The CDR3 has 14 residues.